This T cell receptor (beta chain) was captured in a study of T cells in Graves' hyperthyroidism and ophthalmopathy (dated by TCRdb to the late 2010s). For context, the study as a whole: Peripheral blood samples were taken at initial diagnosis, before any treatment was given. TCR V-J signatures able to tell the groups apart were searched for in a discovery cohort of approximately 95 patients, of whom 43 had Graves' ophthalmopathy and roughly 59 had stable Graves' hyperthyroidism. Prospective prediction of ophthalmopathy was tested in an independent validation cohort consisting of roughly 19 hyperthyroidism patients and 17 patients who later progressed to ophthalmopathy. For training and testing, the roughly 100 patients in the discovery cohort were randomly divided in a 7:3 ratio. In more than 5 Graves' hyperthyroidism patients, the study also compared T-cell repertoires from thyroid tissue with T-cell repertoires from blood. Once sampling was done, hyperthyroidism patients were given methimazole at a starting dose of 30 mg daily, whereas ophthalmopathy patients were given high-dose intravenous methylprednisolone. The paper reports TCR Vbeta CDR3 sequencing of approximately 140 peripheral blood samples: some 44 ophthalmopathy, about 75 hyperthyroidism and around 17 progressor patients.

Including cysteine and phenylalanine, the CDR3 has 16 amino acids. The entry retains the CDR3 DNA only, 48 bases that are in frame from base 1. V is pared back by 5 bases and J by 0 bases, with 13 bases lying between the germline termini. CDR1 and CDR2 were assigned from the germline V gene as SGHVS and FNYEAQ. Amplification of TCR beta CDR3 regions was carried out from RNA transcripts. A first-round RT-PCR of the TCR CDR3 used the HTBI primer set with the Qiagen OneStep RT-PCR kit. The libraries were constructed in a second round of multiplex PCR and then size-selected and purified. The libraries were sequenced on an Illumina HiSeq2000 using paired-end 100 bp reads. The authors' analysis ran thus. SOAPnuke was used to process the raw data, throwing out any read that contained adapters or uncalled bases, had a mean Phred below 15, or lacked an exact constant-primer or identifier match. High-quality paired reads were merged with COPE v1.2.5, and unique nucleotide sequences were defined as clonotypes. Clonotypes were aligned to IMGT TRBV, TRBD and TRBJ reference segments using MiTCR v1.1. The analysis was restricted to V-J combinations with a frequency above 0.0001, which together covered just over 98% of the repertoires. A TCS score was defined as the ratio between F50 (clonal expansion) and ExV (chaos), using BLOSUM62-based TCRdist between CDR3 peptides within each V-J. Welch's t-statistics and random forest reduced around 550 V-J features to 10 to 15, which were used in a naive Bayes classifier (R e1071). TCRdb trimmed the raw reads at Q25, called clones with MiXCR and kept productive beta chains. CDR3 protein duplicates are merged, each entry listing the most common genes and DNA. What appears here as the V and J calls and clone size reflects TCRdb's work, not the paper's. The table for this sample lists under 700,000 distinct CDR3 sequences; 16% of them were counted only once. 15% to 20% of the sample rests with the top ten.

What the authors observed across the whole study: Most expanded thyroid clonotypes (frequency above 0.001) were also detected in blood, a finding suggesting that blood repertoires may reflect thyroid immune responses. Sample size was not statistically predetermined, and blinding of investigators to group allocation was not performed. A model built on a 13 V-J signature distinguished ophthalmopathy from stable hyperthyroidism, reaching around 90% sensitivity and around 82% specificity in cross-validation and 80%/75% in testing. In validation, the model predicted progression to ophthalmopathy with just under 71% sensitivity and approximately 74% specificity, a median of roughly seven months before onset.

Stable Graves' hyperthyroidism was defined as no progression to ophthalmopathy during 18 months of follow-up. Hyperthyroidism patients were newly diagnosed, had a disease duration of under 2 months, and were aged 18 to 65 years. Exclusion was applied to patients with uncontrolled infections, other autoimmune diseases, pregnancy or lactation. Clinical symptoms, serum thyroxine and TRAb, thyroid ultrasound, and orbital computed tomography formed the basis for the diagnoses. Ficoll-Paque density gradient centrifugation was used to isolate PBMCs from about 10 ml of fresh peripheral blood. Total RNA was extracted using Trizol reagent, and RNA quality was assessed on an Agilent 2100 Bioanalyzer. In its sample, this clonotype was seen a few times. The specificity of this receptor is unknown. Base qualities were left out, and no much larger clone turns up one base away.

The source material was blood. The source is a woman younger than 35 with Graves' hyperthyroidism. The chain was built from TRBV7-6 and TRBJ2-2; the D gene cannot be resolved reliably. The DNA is TGTGCCAGCAGCCCCCTCAGGAAGACGAACACCGGGGAGCTGTTTTTT. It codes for CASSPLRKTNTGELFF.